Listed below are T cell receptor beta chains from one sample, sequenced in a study of blood T cell repertoires in COVID-19. Sequenced by immunoSEQ multiplex PCR; TCRdb stores in-frame clones only, minus some. The sample lists 150,000 or so clones; roughly 84% were seen once. The sample comprised peripheral blood. The receptor source for this set is a man in his fifties with active or convalescent COVID-19. Each CDR3 is given with its conserved first and last residue. A D gene is named only where the DNA matches it firmly. Rows may omit the clone size; those that give it use once, few, many or a size class.

size,J,V,D,CDR3,DNA
-,TRBJ1-1,TRBV5-1,-,CASSLDRGTNTEAFF,TGCGCCAGCAGCTTGGATCGGGGGACGAACACTGAAGCTTTCTTT
-,TRBJ2-2,TRBV4-3,-,CASSQDRGNTGELFF,TGCGCCAGCAGCCAAGACAGGGGGAACACCGGGGAGCTGTTTTTT
-,TRBJ2-5,TRBV29-1,TRBD2,CSVDKAGGGETQYF,TGCAGCGTTGACAAAGCGGGGGGCGGGGAGACCCAGTACTTC
-,TRBJ2-7,TRBV7-2,TRBD1,CASSSYSGTGSAEQYF,TGTGCCAGCAGCTCCTATTCCGGGACAGGGTCGGCCGAGCAGTACTTC
-,TRBJ2-7,TRBV6-5,TRBD1,CASRTGFEQYF,TGTGCCAGCAGGACAGGGTTCGAGCAGTACTTC
-,TRBJ2-7,TRBV5-5,-,CASSLEPTARDEQYF,TGTGCCAGCAGCCTAGAACCTACAGCCAGGGATGAGCAGTACTTC
-,TRBJ2-3,TRBV7-7,TRBD2,CASSQLAQSTDTQYF,TGTGCTAGCAGCCAACTAGCGCAAAGCACAGATACGCAGTATTTT
-,TRBJ2-7,TRBV7-2,TRBD2,CASSLDSSGTPYEQYF,TGTGCCAGCAGCTTAGATTCTAGCGGGACCCCCTACGAGCAGTACTTC
-,TRBJ1-1,TRBV3-1/TRBV3-2,-,CASSQVRTEAFF,TGTGCCAGCAGCCAAGTCAGGACTGAAGCTTTCTTT
-,TRBJ2-7,TRBV10-3,-,CAISTGYEQYF,TGTGCCATCAGTACGGGCTACGAGCAGTACTTC
once,TRBJ2-7,TRBV6-5,TRBD1,CASTQNRGSSEQYF,TGTGCCAGCACCCAGAACAGGGGTTCGTCCGAGCAGTACTTC
once,TRBJ1-3,TRBV30,-,CAWTISDSAGNTIYF,TGTGCCTGGACAATATCGGACAGTGCAGGAAACACCATATATTTT
-,TRBJ1-2,TRBV7-2,-,CASSLDAAGSGYTF,TGTGCCAGCAGCTTAGACGCTGCAGGGTCCGGCTACACCTTC